This record looks at one T cell receptor (beta chain) sequence and its context. This record comes from a study of blood T cell repertoires in COVID-19. Measured with immunoSEQ multiplex PCR; TCRdb has only the in-frame clones, and not every one. The table has more than 90,000 clones, more than 75% seen once. CDR1 and CDR2 from the germline V gene are MDHEN and SYDVKM. The CDR3 sequence is 14 residues long. The V end was cut by 6 bases, the J end by 2 bases, with 13 bases between. This TCR was sampled from a man aged 65 to 79 with acute or convalescent COVID-19. The chain recombines TRBV28 with TRBJ1-2; D unresolved. Sequencing input: peripheral blood. CDR3 region: CASSPGAANYGYTF. CDR3 DNA: TGTGCCAGCAGCCCAGGAGCGGCGAACTATGGCTACACCTTC.